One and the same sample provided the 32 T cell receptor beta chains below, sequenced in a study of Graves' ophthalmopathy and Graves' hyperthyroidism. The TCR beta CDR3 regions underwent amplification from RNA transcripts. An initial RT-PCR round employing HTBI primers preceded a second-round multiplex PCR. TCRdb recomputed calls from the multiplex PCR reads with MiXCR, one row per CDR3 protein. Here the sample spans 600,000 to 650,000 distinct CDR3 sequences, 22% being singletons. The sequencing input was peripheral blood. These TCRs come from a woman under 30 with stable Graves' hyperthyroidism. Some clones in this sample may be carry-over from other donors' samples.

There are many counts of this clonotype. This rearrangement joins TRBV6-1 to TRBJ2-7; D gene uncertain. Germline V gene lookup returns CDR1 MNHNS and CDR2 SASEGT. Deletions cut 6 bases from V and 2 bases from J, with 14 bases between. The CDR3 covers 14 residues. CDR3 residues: CASSNAPVPYEQYF. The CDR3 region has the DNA TGTGCCAGCAGCAACGCTCCGGTTCCCTACGAGCAGTACTTC.

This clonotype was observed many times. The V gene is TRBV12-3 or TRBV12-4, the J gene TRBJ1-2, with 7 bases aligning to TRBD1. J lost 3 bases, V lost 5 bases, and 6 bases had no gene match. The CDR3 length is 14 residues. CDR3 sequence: CASSLGTDHYGYTF. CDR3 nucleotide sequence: TGTGCCAGCAGTCTCGGGACAGACCACTATGGCTACACCTTC.

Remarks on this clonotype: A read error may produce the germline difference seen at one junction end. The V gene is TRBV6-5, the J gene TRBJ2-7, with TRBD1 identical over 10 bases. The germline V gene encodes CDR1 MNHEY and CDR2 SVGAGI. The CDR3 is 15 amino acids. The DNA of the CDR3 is TGTGTCAGCAGTTACGAAGGGACAGGGGCCTACGAGCAGTACTTC. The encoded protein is CVSSYEGTGAYEQYF.

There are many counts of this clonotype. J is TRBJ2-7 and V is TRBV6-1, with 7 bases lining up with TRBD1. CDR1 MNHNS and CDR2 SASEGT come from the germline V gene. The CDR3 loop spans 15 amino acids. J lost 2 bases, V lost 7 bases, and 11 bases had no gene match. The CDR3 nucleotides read TGTGCCAGCAACCCGACGGGACAGCGAGCCTACGAGCAGTACTTC. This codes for CASNPTGQRAYEQYF.

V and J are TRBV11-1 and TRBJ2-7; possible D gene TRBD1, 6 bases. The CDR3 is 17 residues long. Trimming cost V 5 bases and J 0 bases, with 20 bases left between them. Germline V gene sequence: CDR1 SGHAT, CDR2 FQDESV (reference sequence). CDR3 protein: CASSLPPGHRSSYEQYF. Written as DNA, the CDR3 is TGTGCCAGCAGCCTCCCCCCGGGACATAGGAGCTCCTACGAGCAGTACTTC.

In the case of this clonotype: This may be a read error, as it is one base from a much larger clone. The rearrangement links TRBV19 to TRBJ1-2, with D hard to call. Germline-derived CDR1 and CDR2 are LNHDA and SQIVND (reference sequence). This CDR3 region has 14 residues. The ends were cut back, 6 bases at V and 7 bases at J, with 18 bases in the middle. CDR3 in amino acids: CASSIRRHQAGYTF. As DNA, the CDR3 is TGTGCCAGTAGCATCCGTCGTCACCAGGCTGGCTACACCTTC. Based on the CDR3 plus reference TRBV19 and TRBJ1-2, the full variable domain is DGGITQSPKYLFRKEGQNVTLSCEQNLNHDAMYWYRQDPGQGLRLIYYSQIVNDFQKGDIAEGYSVSREKKESFPLTVTSAQKNPTAFYLCASSIRRHQAGYTFGSGTRLTVV.

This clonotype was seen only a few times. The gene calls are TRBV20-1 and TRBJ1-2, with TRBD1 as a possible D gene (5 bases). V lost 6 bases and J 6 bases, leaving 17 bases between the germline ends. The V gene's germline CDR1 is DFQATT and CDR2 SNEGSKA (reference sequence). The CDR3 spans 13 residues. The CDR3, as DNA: TGCAGTGCGCCGGGACTTACCCTACATGGCTACACCTTC. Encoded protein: CSAPGLTLHGYTF.

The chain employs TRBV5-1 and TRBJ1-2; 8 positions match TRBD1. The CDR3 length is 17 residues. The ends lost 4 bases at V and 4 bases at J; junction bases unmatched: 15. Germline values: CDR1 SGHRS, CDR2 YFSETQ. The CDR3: CASSGVDGQGKSYGYTF. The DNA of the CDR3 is TGCGCCAGCAGCGGGGTGGACGGACAGGGCAAGTCCTATGGCTACACCTTC.

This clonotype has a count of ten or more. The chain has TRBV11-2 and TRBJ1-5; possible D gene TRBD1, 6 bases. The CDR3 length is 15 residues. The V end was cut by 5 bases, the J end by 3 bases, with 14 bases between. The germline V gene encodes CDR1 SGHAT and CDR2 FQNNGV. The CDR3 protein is CASSQSDSYNQPQHF. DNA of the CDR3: TGTGCCAGCAGCCAATCGGACAGCTACAATCAGCCCCAGCATTTT.

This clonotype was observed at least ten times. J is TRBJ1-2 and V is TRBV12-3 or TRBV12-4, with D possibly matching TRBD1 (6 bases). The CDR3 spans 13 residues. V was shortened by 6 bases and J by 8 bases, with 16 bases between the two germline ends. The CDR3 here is CASRPGGQRGYTF. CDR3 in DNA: TGTGCCAGCAGACCTGGGGGCCAAAGAGGCTACACCTTC.

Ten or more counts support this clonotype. CDR3 in amino acids: CASSLDPGLGQETQYF. CDR3 DNA: TGTGCCAGCAGCTTAGATCCGGGACTAGGTCAAGAGACCCAGTACTTC. The chain is built from TRBV11-2 and TRBJ2-5; 8 bases are shared with TRBD2. CDR3 length equals 16 residues. J was trimmed by 2 bases and V by 0 bases; bases with no gene match: 5. The V gene's germline CDR1 is SGHAT and CDR2 FQNNGV.

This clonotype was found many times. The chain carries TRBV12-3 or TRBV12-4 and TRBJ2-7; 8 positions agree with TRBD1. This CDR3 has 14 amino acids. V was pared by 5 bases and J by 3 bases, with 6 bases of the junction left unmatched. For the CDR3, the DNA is TGTGCCAGCAGTCAGGGGACAGGCTTCTACGAGCAGTACTTC. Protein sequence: CASSQGTGFYEQYF.

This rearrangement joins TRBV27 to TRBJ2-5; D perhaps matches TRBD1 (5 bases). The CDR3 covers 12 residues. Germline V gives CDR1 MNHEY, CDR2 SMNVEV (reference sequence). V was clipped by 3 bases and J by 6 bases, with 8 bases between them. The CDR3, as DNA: TGTGCCAGCAGTTTCACAGGAAAGACCCAGTACTTC. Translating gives CASSFTGKTQYF.

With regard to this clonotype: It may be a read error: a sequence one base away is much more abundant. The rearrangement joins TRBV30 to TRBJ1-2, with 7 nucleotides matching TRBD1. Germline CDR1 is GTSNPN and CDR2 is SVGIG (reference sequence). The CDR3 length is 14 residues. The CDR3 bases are TGTGCCTGGAGTTACAGGGGTGGGAGCTATGGCTACATCTTC. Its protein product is CAWSYRGGSYGYIF.

In nucleotides, the CDR3 is TGTGCCAGCAGCCTTCCGGGACAGGGAAGCAATCAGCCCCAGCATTTT. It is translated as CASSLPGQGSNQPQHF. J is TRBJ1-5 and V is TRBV7-3, with 9 bases that match TRBD1. Germline V gene lookup returns CDR1 SGHTA and CDR2 FQGTGA. Trimming at V came to 5 bases and at J to 1 base, leaving 6 bases not matched to a gene. This CDR3 has 16 residues.

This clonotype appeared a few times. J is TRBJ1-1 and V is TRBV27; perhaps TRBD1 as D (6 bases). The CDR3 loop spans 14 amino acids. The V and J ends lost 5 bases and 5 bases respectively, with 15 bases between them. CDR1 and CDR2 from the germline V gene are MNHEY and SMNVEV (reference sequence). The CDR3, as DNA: TGTGCCAGCAGTACTCAGGGGTGGGGGACTGAAGCTTTCTTT. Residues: CASSTQGWGTEAFF.

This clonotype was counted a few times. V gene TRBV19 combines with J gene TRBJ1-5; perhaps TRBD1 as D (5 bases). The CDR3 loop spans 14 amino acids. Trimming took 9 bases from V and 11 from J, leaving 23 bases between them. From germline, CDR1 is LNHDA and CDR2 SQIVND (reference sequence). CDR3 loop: CASTDLGGRSAQHF. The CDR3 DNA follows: TGTGCCAGCACCGATTTGGGGGGTAGGAGTGCCCAGCATTTT.

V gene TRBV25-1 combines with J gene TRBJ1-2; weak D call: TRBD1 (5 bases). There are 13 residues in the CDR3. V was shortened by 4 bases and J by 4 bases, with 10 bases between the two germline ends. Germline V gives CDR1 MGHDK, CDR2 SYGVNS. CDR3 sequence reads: CASSVGVGYGYTF. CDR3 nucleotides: TGTGCCAGCAGTGTAGGGGTTGGCTATGGCTACACCTTC.

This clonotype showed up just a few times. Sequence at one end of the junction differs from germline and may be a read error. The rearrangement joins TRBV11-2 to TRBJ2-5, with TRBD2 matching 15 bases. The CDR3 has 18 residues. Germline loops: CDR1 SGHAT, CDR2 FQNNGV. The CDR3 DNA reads TGTGCCAGCAGCCCGGGACTAGCGGGGGGTGCCCCCCAAGAGGCCCAGTACTTC. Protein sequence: CASSPGLAGGAPQEAQYF.

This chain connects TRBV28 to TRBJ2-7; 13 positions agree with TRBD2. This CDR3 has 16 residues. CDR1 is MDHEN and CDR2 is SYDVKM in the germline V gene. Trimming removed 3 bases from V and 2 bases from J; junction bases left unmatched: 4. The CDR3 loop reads CASSLWTSGGTYEQYF. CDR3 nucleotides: TGTGCCAGCAGTTTGTGGACTAGCGGGGGCACCTACGAGCAGTACTTC. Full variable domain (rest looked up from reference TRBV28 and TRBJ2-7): DVKVTQSSRYLVKRTGEKVFLECVQDMDHENMFWYRQDPGLGLRLIYFSYDVKMKEKGDIPEGYSVSREKKERFSLILESASTNQTSMYLCASSLWTSGGTYEQYFGPGTRLTVT.

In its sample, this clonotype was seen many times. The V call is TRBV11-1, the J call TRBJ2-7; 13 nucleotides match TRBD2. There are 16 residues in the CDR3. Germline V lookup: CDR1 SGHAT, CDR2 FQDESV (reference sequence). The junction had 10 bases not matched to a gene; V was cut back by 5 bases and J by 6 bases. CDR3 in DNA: TGTGCCAGCAGCCCGCCGACTAGCGGGAGGTACGTCGAGCAGTACTTC. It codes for CASSPPTSGRYVEQYF.

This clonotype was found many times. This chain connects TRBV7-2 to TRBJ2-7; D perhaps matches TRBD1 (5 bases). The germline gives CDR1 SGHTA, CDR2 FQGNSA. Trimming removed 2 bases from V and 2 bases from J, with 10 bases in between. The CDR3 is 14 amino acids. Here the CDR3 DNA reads TGTGCCAGCAGCTTAAACGGCAGGGCCTACGAGCAGTACTTC. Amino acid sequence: CASSLNGRAYEQYF.

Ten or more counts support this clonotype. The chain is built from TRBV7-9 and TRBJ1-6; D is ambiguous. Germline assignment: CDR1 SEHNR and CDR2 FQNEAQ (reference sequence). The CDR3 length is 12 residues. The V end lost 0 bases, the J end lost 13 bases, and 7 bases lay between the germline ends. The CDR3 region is CASSLASRPLHF. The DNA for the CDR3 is TGTGCCAGCAGCTTAGCGAGTCGCCCCCTCCACTTT.

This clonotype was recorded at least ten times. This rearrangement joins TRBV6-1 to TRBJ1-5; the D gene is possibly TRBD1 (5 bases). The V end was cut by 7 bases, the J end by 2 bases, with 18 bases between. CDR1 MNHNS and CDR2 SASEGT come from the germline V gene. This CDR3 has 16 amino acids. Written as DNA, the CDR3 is TGTGCCAGCAACCCCCTGGGGGAGATTGGCAATCAGCCCCAGCATTTT. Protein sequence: CASNPLGEIGNQPQHF.

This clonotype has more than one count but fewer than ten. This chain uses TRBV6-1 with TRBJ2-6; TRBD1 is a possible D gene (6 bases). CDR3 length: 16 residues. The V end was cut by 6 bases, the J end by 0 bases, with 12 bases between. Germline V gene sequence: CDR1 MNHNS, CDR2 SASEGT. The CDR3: CASRNRVGSGANVLTF. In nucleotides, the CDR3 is TGTGCCAGCAGGAACAGGGTAGGCTCTGGGGCCAACGTCCTGACTTTC.

CDR3 sequence: CASSGSWRMGETQYF. DNA of the CDR3: TGTGCCAGCAGTGGTAGTTGGCGGATGGGGGAGACCCAGTACTTC. V and J are TRBV6-1 and TRBJ2-5; no firm D call. The length of the CDR3 is 15 residues. The germline gives CDR1 MNHNS, CDR2 SASEGT. Trimming took 4 bases from V and 5 from J, leaving 17 bases between them.

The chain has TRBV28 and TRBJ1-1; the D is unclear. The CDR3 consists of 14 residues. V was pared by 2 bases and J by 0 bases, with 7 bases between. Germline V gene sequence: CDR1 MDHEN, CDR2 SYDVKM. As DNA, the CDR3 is TGTGCCAGCAGTTTAGACTACATGAACACTGAAGCTTTCTTT. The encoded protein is CASSLDYMNTEAFF.

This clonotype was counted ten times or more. CDR3 nucleotides: TGCAGTGCTAGACACATGAACACTGAAGCTTTCTTT. It is translated as CSARHMNTEAFF. This rearrangement joins TRBV20-1 to TRBJ1-1; no reliable D call. With 2 bases removed from V and 0 bases from J, the gap between germline ends came to 4 bases. Germline V gene sequence: CDR1 DFQATT, CDR2 SNEGSKA (reference sequence). There are 12 residues in the CDR3.

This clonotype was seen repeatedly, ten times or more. CDR3 in amino acids: CASGRLAGGTYEQYF. The CDR3 DNA reads TGTGCCAGCGGACGACTAGCGGGGGGGACCTACGAGCAGTACTTC. This chain connects TRBV6-5 to TRBJ2-7, with 14 positions matching TRBD2. Looked up from germline, CDR1 is MNHEY and CDR2 is SVGAGI. This CDR3 region has 15 residues. J gave up 2 bases and V 8 bases, and 5 bases lay outside the gene matches.

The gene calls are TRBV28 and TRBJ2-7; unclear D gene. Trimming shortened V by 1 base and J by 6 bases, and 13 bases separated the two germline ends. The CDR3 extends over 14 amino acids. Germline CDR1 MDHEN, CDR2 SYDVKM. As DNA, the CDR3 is TGTGCCAGCAGTTTATTAATCGGTCGCTCCGAGCAGTACTTC. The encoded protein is CASSLLIGRSEQYF. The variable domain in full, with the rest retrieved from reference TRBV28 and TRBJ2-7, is DVKVTQSSRYLVKRTGEKVFLECVQDMDHENMFWYRQDPGLGLRLIYFSYDVKMKEKGDIPEGYSVSREKKERFSLILESASTNQTSMYLCASSLLIGRSEQYFGPGTRLTVT.

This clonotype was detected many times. CDR3 in amino acids: CASSEGGGTLFETQYF. The CDR3 DNA sequence: TGTGCCAGCAGTGAAGGAGGTGGGACTCTCTTCGAGACCCAGTACTTC. The V gene is TRBV2, the J gene TRBJ2-5, with D perhaps TRBD2 (6 bases). Germline loops: CDR1 SNHLY, CDR2 FYNNEI. Trimming took off 1 base at V and 5 bases at J, with 17 bases between the two ends. The CDR3 covers 16 residues.

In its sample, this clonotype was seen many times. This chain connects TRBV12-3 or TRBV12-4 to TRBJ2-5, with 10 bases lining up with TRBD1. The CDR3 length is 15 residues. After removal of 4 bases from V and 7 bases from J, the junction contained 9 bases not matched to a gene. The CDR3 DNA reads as TGTGCCAGCAGTTCCCGGACAGGGGGGGGATGGACCCAGTACTTC. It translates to CASSSRTGGGWTQYF.